The 5 T cell receptor beta chains below were found in one sample sequenced in a study of regulatory T cells in long-lasting Graves disease. Through Arm-PCR of CDR3 regions and iRepertoire HTBI primers, TCR beta libraries were built. Via MiXCR, TCRdb re-called the multiplex PCR reads, giving one row per CDR3 protein. The sample has about 240,000 distinct CDR3 sequences, around 21% seen once. Specified time point: newly diagnosed GD, antithyroid drugs for less than 3 months. TCR sequences were obtained from RNA taken from PBMCs. The sample here was peripheral blood mononuclear cells (PBMCs), taken at new diagnosis, from a patient treated with antithyroid drugs. The receptors here all came from a female donor with Graves disease.

This clonotype was counted ten times or more. This chain links TRBV12-3 or TRBV12-4 with TRBJ1-5; no firm D call. Trimming pared 1 base from V and 2 bases from J, leaving 6 bases between. CDR3 length: 14 amino acids. The CDR3 here is CASSLGVGNQPQHF. CDR3 nucleotide sequence: TGTGCCAGCAGTTTAGGTGTAGGCAATCAGCCCCAGCATTTT.

This clonotype was seen ten or more times. CDR3 nucleotide sequence: TGTGCCATCCACTTGGGGGGGCGCGGCACCGGGGAGCTGTTTTTT. Translation gives CAIHLGGRGTGELFF. The genes are TRBV7-2 and TRBJ2-2, with a weak D call TRBD2 (7 bases). V gave up 10 bases and J gave up 4 bases, with 19 bases separating them. Looked up from germline, CDR1 is SGHTA and CDR2 is FQGNSA. The CDR3 has 15 amino acids.

In its sample, this clonotype was seen many times. The chain employs TRBV9 and TRBJ1-3; D gene unclear. Trimming removed 4 bases at V and 4 bases at J, with 6 bases between. Per germline, CDR1 SGDLS and CDR2 YYNGEE. The CDR3 is 12 amino acids. For the CDR3, the DNA is TGTGCCAGCAGCCGATCGGGAAACACCATATATTTT. This sequence encodes CASSRSGNTIYF.

In this sample, this clonotype turned up a few times. The chain carries TRBV9 and TRBJ2-3; no firm D call. Germline-derived CDR1 and CDR2 are SGDLS and YYNGEE. The CDR3 runs to 14 residues. Trimming left V 0 bases short and J 0 bases short, with 5 bases between. The CDR3 nucleotides read TGTGCCAGCAGCGTAGATCGGAGCACAGATACGCAGTATTTT. Its translation: CASSVDRSTDTQYF.

This clonotype has ten or more counts. V and J are TRBV24-1 and TRBJ2-2; TRBD2 aligns across 16 bases. Germline trimming cut 4 bases from V and 3 bases from J; bases unmatched to any gene: 7. The CDR3 loop spans 19 amino acids. Germline CDR1 and CDR2: KGHDR and SFDVKD. The CDR3 region is CATSDQGLAGGPDTGELFF. CDR3 nucleotide sequence: TGTGCCACCAGTGACCAGGGACTAGCGGGAGGGCCCGACACCGGGGAGCTGTTTTTT.